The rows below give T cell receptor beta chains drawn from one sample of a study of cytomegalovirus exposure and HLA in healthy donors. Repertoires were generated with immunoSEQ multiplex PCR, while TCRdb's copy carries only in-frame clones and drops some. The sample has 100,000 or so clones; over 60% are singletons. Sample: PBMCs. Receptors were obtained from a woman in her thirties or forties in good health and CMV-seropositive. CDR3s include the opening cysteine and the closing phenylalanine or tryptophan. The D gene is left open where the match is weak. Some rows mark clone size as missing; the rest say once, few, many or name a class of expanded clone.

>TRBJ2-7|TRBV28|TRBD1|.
TGTGCCAGCAGTTTGGGACAGTACTACGAGCAGTACTTC
CASSLGQYYEQYF
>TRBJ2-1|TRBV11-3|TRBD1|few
TGTGCCAGCAGCCCTATGAAGGGGGCTTACAATGAGCAGTTCTTC
CASSPMKGAYNEQFF
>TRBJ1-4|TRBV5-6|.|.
TGTGCCAGCAGCTTGGTACGGGCGGGTTATGAAAAACTGTTTTTT
CASSLVRAGYEKLFF
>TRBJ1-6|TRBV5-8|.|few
TGTGCCAGTTCCGGGACACATAATTCACCCCTCCACTTT
CASSGTHNSPLHF
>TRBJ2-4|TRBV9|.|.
TGTGCCAGCAGCGTAGGGGGAGCGGAGCAAAACATTCAGTACTTC
CASSVGGAEQNIQYF
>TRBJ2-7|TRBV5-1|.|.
TGCGCCAGCAGCTTGGATATCAGTTCGACAGCGTTCTCCTACGAGCAGTACTTC
CASSLDISSTAFSYEQYF
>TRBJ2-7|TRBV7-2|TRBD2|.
TGTGCCAGCAGCCCTGGGGCTAGCGGCTACGAGCAGTACTTC
CASSPGASGYEQYF
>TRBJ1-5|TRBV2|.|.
TGTGCCAGCATGTCGGGAGAGGATCAGCCCCAGCATTTT
CASMSGEDQPQHF
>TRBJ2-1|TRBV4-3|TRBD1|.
TGCGCCAGCAGCCAATCTAGTTCCGGGACAGGATACAATGAGCAGTTCTTC
CASSQSSSGTGYNEQFF
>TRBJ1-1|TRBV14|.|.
TGTGCCAGCAGCCGTGAAATGCGGGGCACTGAAGCTTTCTTT
CASSREMRGTEAFF
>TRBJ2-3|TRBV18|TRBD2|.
TGTGCCAGCTCACTAGCGGGGGACACAGATACGCAGTATTTT
CASSLAGDTDTQYF
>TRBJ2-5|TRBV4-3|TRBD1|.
TGCGCCAGCAGCCAAGGACAGGGGATCAGGACCCAGTACTTC
CASSQGQGIRTQYF
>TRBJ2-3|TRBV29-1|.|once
TGCAGCGTCCTTCACTCCGATACGCAGTATTTT
CSVLHSDTQYF
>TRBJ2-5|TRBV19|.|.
TGTGCCAGTAGTAAATCGCAGGGGAACGCGGCTCCCCAGTACTTC
CASSKSQGNAAPQYF
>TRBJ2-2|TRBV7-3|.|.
TGTGCCAGCAGGACCGGGACAAACACCGGGGAGCTGTTTTTT
CASRTGTNTGELFF
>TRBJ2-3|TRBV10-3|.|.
TGTGCCATCAAAACCGGGGCGGGGAGAGCAGATACGCAGTATTTT
CAIKTGAGRADTQYF
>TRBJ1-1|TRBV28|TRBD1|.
TGTGCCAGCAGTCTCCCGACAGGGGAAGCTTTCTTT
CASSLPTGEAFF
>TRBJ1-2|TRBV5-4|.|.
TGTGCCAGCAGCTTAGAACTGGGACAAAGGGGCTACACCTTC
CASSLELGQRGYTF
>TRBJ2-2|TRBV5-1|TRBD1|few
TGCGCCAGCAGCTACTCGACAGGGGGGAACACCGGGGAGCTGTTTTTT
CASSYSTGGNTGELFF
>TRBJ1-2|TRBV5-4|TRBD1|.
TGTGCCAGCAGCTTCGACAGGGGAGCTACGGGTGGCTACACCTTC
CASSFDRGATGGYTF
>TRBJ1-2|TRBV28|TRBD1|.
TGTGCCAGCAGGCGGCCACAGGGGGAGAGCTATGGCTACACCTTC
CASRRPQGESYGYTF
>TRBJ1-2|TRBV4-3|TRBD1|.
TGCGCCAGCAGCCATACAGGGGCTTCGGGCTATGGCTACACCTTC
CASSHTGASGYGYTF
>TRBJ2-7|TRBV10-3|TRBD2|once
TGTGCCATCAGACCCAGACTAGCGGGAGGTGGCGAGCAGTACTTC
CAIRPRLAGGGEQYF
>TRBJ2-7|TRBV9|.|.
TGTGCCAGCAGCGTAGTTGCGGGGACCTACGAGCAGTACTTC
CASSVVAGTYEQYF
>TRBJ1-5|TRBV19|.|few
TGTGCCACTAGCCCTCTCAATCAGCCCCAGCATTTT
CATSPLNQPQHF
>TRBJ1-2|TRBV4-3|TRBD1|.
TGCGCCAGCAGCCCAGAAGCCAGGGGGCGCGTAGATGGCTACACCTTC
CASSPEARGRVDGYTF
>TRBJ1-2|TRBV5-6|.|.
TGTGCCAGCAGCGGGCCGGGAAAAAGCTCTGGCTACACCTTC
CASSGPGKSSGYTF
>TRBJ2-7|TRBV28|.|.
TGTGCCAGCAGGGACATATACGAGCAGTACTTC
CASRDIYEQYF